A selection of T cell receptor beta chains follows, all from one sample in a study of T cells in Graves' hyperthyroidism and ophthalmopathy. A single record per CDR3 protein comes from TCRdb applying MiXCR to the multiplex PCR reads. The sample lists roughly 300,000 distinct CDR3 sequences, around a quarter occurring once. Sequenced input: blood. Source of these receptors: a man aged 35-49 years with Graves' hyperthyroidism that later progressed to Graves' ophthalmopathy. CDR3s include the opening cysteine and the closing phenylalanine or tryptophan. The D gene is left open where the match is weak. Size is stated for part of the rows, as once, few or many counts, or as a class when the clone is expanded.

cdr3_length d_call j_call v_call clone_size cdr3_aa cdr3_nt
14 NA TRBJ1-1 TRBV25-1 many CASSEYRPNTEAFF TGTGCCAGCAGTGAATACAGACCGAACACTGAAGCTTTCTTT
13 NA TRBJ2-7 TRBV15 many CATGKTVGYEQYF TGTGCCACCGGGAAGACTGTGGGATACGAGCAGTACTTC
13 NA TRBJ2-1 TRBV7-3 NA CASSFGGVYEQFF TGTGCCAGCAGCTTTGGGGGAGTTTACGAGCAGTTCTTC
15 TRBD1 TRBJ2-7 TRBV6-1 NA CASSAKTGVMDEQYF TGTGCCAGCAGTGCCAAGACAGGGGTCATGGACGAGCAGTACTTC
16 NA TRBJ1-2 TRBV6-5 many CASSFPSGPTDYGYTF TGTGCCAGCAGTTTTCCGAGCGGCCCGACTGACTATGGCTACACCTTC
14 NA TRBJ2-7 TRBV11-2 many CASSLWEGSYEQYF TGTGCCAGCAGCTTATGGGAAGGCTCCTACGAGCAGTACTTC
16 NA TRBJ1-2 TRBV14 many CASSQVTRAGRYGYTF TGTGCCAGCAGCCAAGTGACAAGGGCAGGTCGCTATGGCTACACCTTC
14 TRBD1 TRBJ2-7 TRBV7-6 many CASSLEQGPYEQYF TGTGCCAGCAGCTTAGAACAGGGGCCCTACGAGCAGTACTTC
13 NA TRBJ1-5 TRBV7-6 many CASSFRDDQPQHF TGTGCCAGCAGCTTCAGGGATGATCAGCCCCAGCATTTT
13 NA TRBJ2-5 TRBV6-1 many CASSGYYAETQYF TGTGCCAGCAGTGGCTACTATGCAGAGACCCAGTACTTC
16 NA TRBJ2-5 TRBV2 many CASRREGARVSETQYF TGTGCCAGCCGCAGGGAGGGGGCCAGGGTTAGTGAGACCCAGTACTTC
15 NA TRBJ1-5 TRBV11-2 many CASSLDGGSNQPQHF TGTGCCAGCAGCTTAGACGGGGGGAGCAATCAGCCCCAGCATTTT
16 NA TRBJ2-6 TRBV5-1 many CASSWGGGAGANVLTF TGCGCCAGCAGCTGGGGCGGTGGGGCTGGGGCCAACGTCCTGACTTTC
14 TRBD1 TRBJ1-1 TRBV12-3/TRBV12-4 many CASSLTGVGTEAFF TGTGCCAGCAGTCTCACAGGGGTGGGCACTGAAGCTTTCTTT
16 TRBD2 TRBJ2-5 TRBV10-3 NA CAISEGGTSPAETQYF TGTGCCATCAGTGAGGGGGGGACTAGCCCAGCGGAGACCCAGTACTTC
17 TRBD2 TRBJ2-7 TRBV11-1 NA CASSWGSSGSVSVEQYF TGTGCCAGCAGCTGGGGGTCTAGCGGGAGTGTTTCGGTCGAGCAGTACTTC
14 NA TRBJ2-5 TRBV5-1 many CASKGLGPQETQYF TGCGCCAGCAAGGGCCTCGGCCCCCAAGAGACCCAGTACTTC
13 NA TRBJ2-7 TRBV30 many CAWSPLVTYEQYF TGTGCCTGGAGTCCCCTGGTAACCTACGAGCAGTACTTC
15 NA TRBJ2-2 TRBV2 NA CASSEWAQNTGELFF TGTGCCAGCAGTGAATGGGCACAGAACACCGGGGAGCTGTTTTTT
18 TRBD1 TRBJ2-7 TRBV13 NA CASSLWGTGDPSSYEQYF TGTGCCAGCAGCCTTTGGGGGACAGGGGACCCTTCCTCCTACGAGCAGTACTTC
12 NA TRBJ1-1 TRBV6-5 many CASSWPGGEAFF TGTGCCAGCAGTTGGCCGGGGGGTGAAGCTTTCTTT
15 TRBD1 TRBJ1-5 TRBV19 many CASGGPRGRDQPQHF TGTGCCAGTGGGGGTCCCAGGGGGCGCGATCAGCCCCAGCATTTT
14 NA TRBJ2-4 TRBV7-8 NA CASSSPRQQNIQYF TGTGCCAGCAGCTCCCCGAGGCAGCAAAACATTCAGTACTTC
16 NA TRBJ1-2 TRBV28 NA CASSLSAQGGTYGYTF TGTGCCAGCAGTTTATCAGCCCAGGGAGGAACTTATGGCTACACCTTC
14 NA TRBJ2-3 TRBV20-1 many CSARDILRADTQYF TGCAGTGCTAGAGATATCCTCAGGGCAGATACGCAGTATTTT
16 TRBD1 TRBJ2-2 TRBV19 many CASSMPGTANTGELFF TGTGCCAGTAGTATGCCCGGGACAGCTAACACCGGGGAGCTGTTTTTT
12 TRBD2 TRBJ2-7 TRBV20-1 many CSAKRGFYEQYF TGCAGTGCTAAGCGGGGATTCTACGAGCAGTACTTC
16 NA TRBJ1-1 TRBV10-1 few CASSESSGSVNTEAFF TGCGCCAGCAGTGAGTCTTCAGGGAGTGTGAACACTGAAGCTTTCTTT
13 NA TRBJ2-2 TRBV12-3/TRBV12-4 NA CASQLANTGELFF TGTGCCAGCCAACTCGCCAACACCGGGGAGCTGTTTTTT
13 NA TRBJ1-3 TRBV6-1 NA CAPGRSSGNTIYF TGTGCCCCCGGACGGAGCTCTGGAAACACCATATATTTT
13 NA TRBJ2-4 TRBV20-1 many CSALGVAKNIQYF TGCAGTGCCCTTGGAGTAGCCAAAAACATTCAGTACTTC
13 TRBD1 TRBJ1-5 TRBV20-1 many CSAITGGGQPQHF TGCAGTGCTATTACAGGGGGGGGTCAGCCCCAGCATTTT
13 TRBD1 TRBJ1-5 TRBV5-1 many CASSYTGGQPQHF TGCGCCAGCAGCTATACAGGGGGACAGCCCCAGCATTTT
16 TRBD1 TRBJ2-7 TRBV3-1 NA CASSSYVPGGAWEQYF TGTGCCAGCAGCTCATATGTCCCAGGGGGCGCTTGGGAGCAGTACTTC
13 NA TRBJ1-2 TRBV27 many CASSLGRGYGYTF TGTGCCAGCAGTCTGGGACGGGGCTATGGCTACACCTTC
14 TRBD2 TRBJ2-7 TRBV6-2/TRBV6-3 many CASSYGAGVREQYF TGTGCCAGCAGTTACGGGGCGGGAGTGAGAGAGCAGTACTTC
15 TRBD2 TRBJ2-5 TRBV24-1 NA CATSPGTSGGETQYF TGTGCCACCAGTCCAGGGACTAGCGGTGGGGAGACCCAGTACTTC
13 TRBD2 TRBJ2-5 TRBV20-1 NA CSAREREDSQWYF TGCAGTGCTAGAGAGCGGGAGGATAGTCAATGGTACTTC
15 NA TRBJ2-7 TRBV19 NA CASSIPSAASYEQYF TGTGCCAGTAGTATTCCTTCGGCAGCATCCTACGAGCAGTACTTC
17 TRBD2 TRBJ2-5 TRBV6-5 many CASSYLGLAQTQETQYF TGTGCCAGCAGTTACCTAGGACTAGCGCAAACTCAAGAGACCCAGTACTTC